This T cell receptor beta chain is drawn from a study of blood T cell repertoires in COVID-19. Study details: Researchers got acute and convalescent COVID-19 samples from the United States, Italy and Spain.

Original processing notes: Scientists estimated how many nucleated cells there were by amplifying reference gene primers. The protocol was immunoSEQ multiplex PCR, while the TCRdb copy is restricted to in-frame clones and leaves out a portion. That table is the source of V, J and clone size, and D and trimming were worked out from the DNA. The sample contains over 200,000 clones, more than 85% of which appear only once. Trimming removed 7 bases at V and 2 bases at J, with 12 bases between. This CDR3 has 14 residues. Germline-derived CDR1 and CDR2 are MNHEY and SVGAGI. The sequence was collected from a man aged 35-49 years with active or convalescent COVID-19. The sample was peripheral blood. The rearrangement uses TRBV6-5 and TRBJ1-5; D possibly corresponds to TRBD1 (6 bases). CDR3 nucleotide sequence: TGTGCCAGCAAAACGGGGGGCGGCAATCAGCCCCAGCATTTT. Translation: CASKTGGGNQPQHF.